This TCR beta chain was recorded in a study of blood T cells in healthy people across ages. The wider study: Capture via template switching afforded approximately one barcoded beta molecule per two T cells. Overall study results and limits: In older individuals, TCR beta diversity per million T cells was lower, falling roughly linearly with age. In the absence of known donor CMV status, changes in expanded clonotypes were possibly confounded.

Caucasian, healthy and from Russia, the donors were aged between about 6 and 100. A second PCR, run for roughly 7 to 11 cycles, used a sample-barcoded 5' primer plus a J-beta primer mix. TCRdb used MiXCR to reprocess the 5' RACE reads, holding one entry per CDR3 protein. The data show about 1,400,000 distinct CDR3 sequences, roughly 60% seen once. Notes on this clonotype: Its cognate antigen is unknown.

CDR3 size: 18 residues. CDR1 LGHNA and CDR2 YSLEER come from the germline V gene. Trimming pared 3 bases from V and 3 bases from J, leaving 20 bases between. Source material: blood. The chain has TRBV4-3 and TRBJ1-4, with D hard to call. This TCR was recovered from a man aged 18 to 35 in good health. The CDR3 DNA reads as TGCGCCAGCAGCCAGACCTCCGCTACGTTCCTATCTAATGAAAAACTGTTTTTT. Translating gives CASSQTSATFLSNEKLFF.